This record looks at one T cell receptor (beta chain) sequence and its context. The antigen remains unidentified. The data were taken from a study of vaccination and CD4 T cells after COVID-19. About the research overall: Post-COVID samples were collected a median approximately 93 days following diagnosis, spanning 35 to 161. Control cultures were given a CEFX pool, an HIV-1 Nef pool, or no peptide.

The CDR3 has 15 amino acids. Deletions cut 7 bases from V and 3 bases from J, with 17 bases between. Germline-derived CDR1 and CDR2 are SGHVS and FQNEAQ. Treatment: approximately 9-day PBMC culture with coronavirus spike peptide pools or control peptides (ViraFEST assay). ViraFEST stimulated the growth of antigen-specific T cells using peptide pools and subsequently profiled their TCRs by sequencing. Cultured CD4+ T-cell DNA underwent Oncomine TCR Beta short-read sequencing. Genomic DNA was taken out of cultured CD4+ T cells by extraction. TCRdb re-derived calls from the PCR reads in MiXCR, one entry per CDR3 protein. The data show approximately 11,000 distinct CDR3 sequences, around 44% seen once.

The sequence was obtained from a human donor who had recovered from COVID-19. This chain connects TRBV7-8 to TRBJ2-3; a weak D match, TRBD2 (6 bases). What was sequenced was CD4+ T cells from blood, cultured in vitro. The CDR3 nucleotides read TGTGCCAGCACCCCCCTGGGCGGGGATACAGATACGCAGTATTTT. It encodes CASTPLGGDTDTQYF.